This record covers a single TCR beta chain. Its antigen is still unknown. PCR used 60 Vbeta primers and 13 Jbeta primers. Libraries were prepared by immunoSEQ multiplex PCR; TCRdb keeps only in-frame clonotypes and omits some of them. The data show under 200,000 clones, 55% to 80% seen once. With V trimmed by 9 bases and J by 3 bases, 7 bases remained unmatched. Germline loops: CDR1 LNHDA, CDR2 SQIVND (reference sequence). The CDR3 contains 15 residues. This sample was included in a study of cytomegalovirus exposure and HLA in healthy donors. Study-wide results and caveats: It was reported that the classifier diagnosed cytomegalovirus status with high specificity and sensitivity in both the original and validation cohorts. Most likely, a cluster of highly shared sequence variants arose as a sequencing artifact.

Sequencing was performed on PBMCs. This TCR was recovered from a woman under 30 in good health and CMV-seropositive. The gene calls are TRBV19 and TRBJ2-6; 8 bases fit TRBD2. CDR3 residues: CASGEREFGANVLTF. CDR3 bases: TGTGCCAGCGGGGAGCGGGAGTTTGGGGCCAACGTCCTGACTTTC. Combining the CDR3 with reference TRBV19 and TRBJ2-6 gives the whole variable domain DGGITQSPKYLFRKEGQNVTLSCEQNLNHDAMYWYRQDPGQGLRLIYYSQIVNDFQKGDIAEGYSVSREKKESFPLTVTSAQKNPTAFYLCASGEREFGANVLTFGAGSRLTVL.